What follows is one TCR beta chain and its context. The CDR3 extends over 18 amino acids. V trimming: 5 bases; J trimming: 0 bases; junction bases outside the gene matches: 11. The germline gives CDR1 WNHNN, CDR2 SYGVQD (reference sequence). The entry originates in a study of blood T cell repertoires in COVID-19. As for the study in general: COVID-19 samples collected from the United States, Italy and Spain covered acute and convalescent phases. The analysed material was cDNA or gDNA that came from T cells, B-cell-depleted T cells, or PBMCs.

As originally analysed: Estimation of nucleated cell counts was performed using reference gene primer amplification. This table comes from immunoSEQ multiplex PCR, and its TCRdb copy is limited to in-frame clones, with some not included. That table gives V, J and clone size, and the DNA gave D and trimming. The table lists about 270,000 clones, about nine tenths of them singletons, with approximately 9.8% in the top ten. J is TRBJ2-7 and V is TRBV10-1, with 12 bases identical to TRBD2. The sequence was obtained from a man aged 40-49 years who had recovered from COVID-19. Sequencing was performed on peripheral blood. As DNA, the CDR3 is TGCGCCAGCAGTTCACCCGGGACTAGCGGGCTCTTCTCCTACGAGCAGTACTTC. Its protein is CASSSPGTSGLFSYEQYF.